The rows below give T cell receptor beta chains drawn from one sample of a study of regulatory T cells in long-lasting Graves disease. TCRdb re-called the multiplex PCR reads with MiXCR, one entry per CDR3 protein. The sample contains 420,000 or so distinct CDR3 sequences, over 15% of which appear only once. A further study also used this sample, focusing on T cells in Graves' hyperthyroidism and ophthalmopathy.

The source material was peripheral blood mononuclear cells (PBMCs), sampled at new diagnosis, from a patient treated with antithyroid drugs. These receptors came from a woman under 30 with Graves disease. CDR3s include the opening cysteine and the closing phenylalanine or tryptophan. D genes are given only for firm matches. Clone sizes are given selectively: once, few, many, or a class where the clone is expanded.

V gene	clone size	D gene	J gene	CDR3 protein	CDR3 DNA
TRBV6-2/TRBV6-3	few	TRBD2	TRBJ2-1	CASSSGLADINEQFF	TGTGCCAGCAGTTCCGGACTAGCGGACATCAATGAGCAGTTCTTC
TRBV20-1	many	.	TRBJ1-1	CSASPWPNTEAFF	TGCAGTGCTAGCCCCTGGCCGAACACTGAAGCTTTCTTT
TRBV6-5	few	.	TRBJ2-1	CASSYEGYEQFF	TGTGCCAGCAGTTACGAGGGGTATGAGCAGTTCTTC
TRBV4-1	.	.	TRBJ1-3	CASSQGGVQGNTIYF	TGCGCCAGCAGCCAAGGCGGTGTCCAGGGAAACACCATATATTTT
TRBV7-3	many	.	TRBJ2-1	CASSLGPGVYSEQFF	TGTGCCAGCAGCCTCGGGCCCGGGGTATACAGTGAGCAGTTCTTC
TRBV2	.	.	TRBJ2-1	CASSARDKLSSYNEQFF	TGTGCCAGCAGTGCGAGGGACAAACTCAGTTCCTACAATGAGCAGTTCTTC
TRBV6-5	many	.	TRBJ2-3	CASSYRRGAADTQYF	TGTGCCAGCAGTTACAGACGGGGGGCCGCAGATACGCAGTATTTT
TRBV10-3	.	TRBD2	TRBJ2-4	CAISESTGVAGKNIQYF	TGTGCCATCAGTGAGTCAACCGGGGTAGCGGGGAAAAACATTCAGTACTTC
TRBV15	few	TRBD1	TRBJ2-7	CKGRQGRPKEQYF	TGTAAGGGGCGACAGGGGAGACCGAAGGAGCAGTACTTC
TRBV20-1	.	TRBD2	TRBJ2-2	CSAASRLAGNTGELFF	TGCAGTGCAGCCTCTAGACTAGCGGGAAACACCGGGGAGCTGTTTTTT
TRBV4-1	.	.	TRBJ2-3	CASSQQPRASTDTQYF	TGCGCCAGCAGCCAACAACCCAGGGCTAGCACAGATACGCAGTATTTT
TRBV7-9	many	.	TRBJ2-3	CASSPGIADTQYF	TGTGCCAGCAGCCCAGGGATTGCAGATACGCAGTATTTT
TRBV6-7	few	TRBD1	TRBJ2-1	CASSYSALETGEVNEQFF	TGTGCCAGCAGTTACTCGGCCCTCGAGACAGGGGAAGTAAATGAGCAGTTCTTC
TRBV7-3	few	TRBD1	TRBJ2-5	CASSPLTGGVETQYF	TGTGCCAGCAGCCCGCTAACAGGGGGTGTTGAGACCCAGTACTTC
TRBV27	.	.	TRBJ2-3	CASRPMGGKSTDTQYF	TGTGCCAGCAGACCTATGGGCGGGAAGAGCACAGATACGCAGTATTTT
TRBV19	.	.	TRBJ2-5	CASRLDSQETQYF	TGTGCCAGCCGGTTGGACAGCCAAGAGACCCAGTACTTC
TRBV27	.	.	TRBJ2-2	CASSYLKGELFF	TGTGCCAGCAGTTACCTCAAGGGGGAGCTGTTTTTT
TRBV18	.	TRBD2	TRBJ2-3	CASSRTSGSGTDTQYF	TGTGCCAGCTCACGGACTAGCGGGAGTGGCACAGATACGCAGTATTTT
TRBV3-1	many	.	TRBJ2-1	CASSQAFDLNEQFF	TGTGCCAGCAGCCAAGCCTTCGACCTCAATGAGCAGTTCTTC
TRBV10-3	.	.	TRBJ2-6	CAISESRSSGANVLTF	TGTGCCATCAGTGAGTCTCGGAGCTCTGGGGCCAACGTCCTGACTTTC
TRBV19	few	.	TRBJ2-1	CASSILGGGSNEQFF	TGTGCCAGTAGTATTTTGGGGGGAGGTAGCAATGAGCAGTTCTTC
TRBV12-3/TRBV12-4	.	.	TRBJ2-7	CASSLTSTSYEQYF	TGTGCCAGCAGTTTGACCTCTACCTCCTACGAGCAGTACTTC
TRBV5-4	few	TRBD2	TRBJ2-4	CASSGAGGPTNIQYF	TGTGCCAGCAGCGGGGCGGGAGGGCCGACAAACATTCAGTACTTC
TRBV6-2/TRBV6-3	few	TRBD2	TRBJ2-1	CASSYGLGAEQFF	TGTGCCAGCAGTTACGGACTAGGGGCTGAGCAGTTCTTC
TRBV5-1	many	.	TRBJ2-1	CASSPSYAEQFF	TGCGCCAGCAGCCCCAGCTACGCTGAGCAGTTCTTC
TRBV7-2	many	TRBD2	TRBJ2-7	CASSFTSEAYEQYF	TGTGCCAGCAGCTTTACTAGCGAAGCCTACGAGCAGTACTTC
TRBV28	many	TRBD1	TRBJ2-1	CASSHGDRGFF	TGTGCCAGCAGCCACGGAGACAGGGGGTTCTTC
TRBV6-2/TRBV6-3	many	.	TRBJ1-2	CASSYQPIYGYTF	TGTGCCAGCAGTTACCAACCCATCTATGGCTACACCTTC
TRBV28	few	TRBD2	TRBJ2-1	CASSSSGRGPYNEQFF	TGTGCCAGCAGCAGTAGCGGGAGAGGTCCCTACAATGAGCAGTTCTTC
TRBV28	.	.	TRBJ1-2	CASSLGAGGYGYTF	TGTGCCAGCAGTTTGGGCGCCGGGGGCTATGGCTACACCTTC
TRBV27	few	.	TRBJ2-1	CASGQYNEQFF	TGTGCCAGCGGGCAATACAATGAGCAGTTCTTC
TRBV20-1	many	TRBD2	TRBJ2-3	CSAGNPSGFTDTQYF	TGCAGTGCAGGGAACCCTAGCGGGTTCACAGATACGCAGTATTTT
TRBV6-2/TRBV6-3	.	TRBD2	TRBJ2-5	CATRPRGRVQETQYF	TGTGCCACCCGACCTCGCGGGAGGGTCCAAGAGACCCAGTACTTC
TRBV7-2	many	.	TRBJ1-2	CASGPRQESNYGYTF	TGTGCCAGCGGCCCCCGGCAGGAGAGTAACTATGGCTACACCTTC
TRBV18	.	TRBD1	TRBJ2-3	CASSTRDRGLTDTQYF	TGTGCCAGCTCAACACGGGACAGGGGCCTCACAGATACGCAGTATTTT
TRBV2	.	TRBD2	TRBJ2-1	CASRGTSGSEQFF	TGTGCCAGCAGGGGGACTAGCGGGAGTGAGCAGTTCTTC
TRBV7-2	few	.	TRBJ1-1	CASSFSSWVAFF	TGTGCCAGCAGCTTTTCTAGTTGGGTAGCTTTCTTT
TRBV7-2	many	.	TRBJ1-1	CASSLQAMNTEAFF	TGCGCCAGCAGCTTACAGGCCATGAACACTGAAGCTTTCTTT
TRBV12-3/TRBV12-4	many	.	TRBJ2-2	CASRRGASNTGELFF	TGTGCCAGCCGACGCGGGGCCTCGAACACCGGGGAGCTGTTTTTT
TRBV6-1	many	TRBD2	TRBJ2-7	CASSLAGGSHEQYF	TGTGCCAGCAGTCTAGCGGGAGGGAGTCACGAGCAGTACTTC
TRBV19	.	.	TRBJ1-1	CASSIEGRGMNTEAFF	TGTGCCAGTAGTATAGAGGGGAGAGGTATGAACACTGAAGCTTTCTTT
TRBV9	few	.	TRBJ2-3	CASSVASSWTSGIDTQYF	TGTGCCAGCAGCGTAGCATCTAGTTGGACAAGCGGCATAGATACGCAGTATTTT
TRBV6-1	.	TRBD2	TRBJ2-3	CASRRTGGPQDTQYF	TGTGCCAGCAGACGGACGGGAGGGCCACAAGATACGCAGTATTTT
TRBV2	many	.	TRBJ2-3	CASSEGDTQYF	TGTGCCAGCAGTGAAGGAGATACGCAGTATTTT
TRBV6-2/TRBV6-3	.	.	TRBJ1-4	CASRERVTNEKLFF	TGTGCCAGCAGAGAGAGGGTAACTAATGAAAAACTGTTTTTT
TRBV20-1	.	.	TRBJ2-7	CSARDDEGTAPGQYF	TGCAGTGCTAGAGATGATGAAGGGACGGCCCCGGGGCAGTACTTC
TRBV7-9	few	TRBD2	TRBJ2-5	CASGYSGGRERETQYF	TGTGCCAGCGGTTATAGCGGCGGGAGGGAGCGAGAGACCCAGTACTTC